The 32 T cell receptor beta chains below come from one sample, sequenced in a study of blood T cell repertoires in COVID-19. Here immunoSEQ multiplex PCR was the method, and the copy in TCRdb shows in-frame clones only, minus some. This table holds hundreds of thousands of clones, about 87% found once. The source material was peripheral blood. The receptor set was obtained from a woman aged 45-59 years with COVID-19, enrolled during active disease.

The chain has TRBV9 and TRBJ2-3, with unresolved D. Germline values: CDR1 SGDLS, CDR2 YYNGEE. V shed 4 bases and J shed 4 bases, with 10 bases lying between them. This CDR3 is built from 13 residues. The CDR3 DNA reads as TGTGCCAGCAGCCTTTCCCCTTCAGATACGCAGTATTTT. This translates into CASSLSPSDTQYF.

The chain combines TRBV30 with TRBJ2-3; 10 positions match TRBD2. J was trimmed by 1 base and V by 0 bases; bases with no gene match: 4. Germline CDR1 and CDR2: GTSNPN and SVGIG (reference sequence). The CDR3 is made up of 16 amino acids. CDR3 region: CAWSVLSGGGTDTQYF. Here the CDR3 DNA reads TGTGCCTGGAGTGTGCTAAGCGGGGGGGGCACAGATACGCAGTATTTT. Variable domain in full (rest from reference TRBV30 and TRBJ2-3): SQTIHQWPATLVQPVGSPLSLECTVEGTSNPNLYWYRQAAGRGLQLLFYSVGIGQISSEVPQNLSASRPQDRQFILSSKKLLLSDSGFYLCAWSVLSGGGTDTQYFGPGTRLTVL.

The rearrangement joins TRBV19 to TRBJ2-1, with 7 bases lining up with TRBD2. Germline V gene lookup returns CDR1 LNHDA and CDR2 SQIVND (reference sequence). The length of the CDR3 is 15 residues. After removal of 8 bases from V and 0 bases from J, the junction contained 7 bases not matched to a gene. The chain's CDR3 is CASHKGEGSYNEQFF. DNA of the CDR3: TGTGCCAGTCATAAAGGGGAGGGCTCCTACAATGAGCAGTTCTTC.

The chain employs TRBV24-1 and TRBJ2-1, with D perhaps matching TRBD2 (6 bases). The CDR3 runs to 16 residues. Trimming removed 0 bases from V and 8 bases from J, with 16 bases in between. Germline loops: CDR1 KGHDR, CDR2 SFDVKD. The DNA of the CDR3 is TGTGCCACCAGTGATTTGGTGGGAGGTACAATTTATGAGCAGTTCTTC. Residues: CATSDLVGGTIYEQFF.

J is TRBJ2-3 and V is TRBV20-1; 8 bases line up with TRBD2. After removal of 3 bases from V and 3 bases from J, the junction contained 5 bases not matched to a gene. The germline CDR1 and CDR2 sequences are DFQATT and SNEGSKA (reference sequence). The CDR3 has 14 amino acids. This CDR3 reads CSASVASGTDTQYF. The CDR3 bases are TGCAGTGCTAGTGTAGCTAGCGGGACAGATACGCAGTATTTT.

The V and J genes are TRBV5-1 and TRBJ1-1, with 10 bases that match TRBD1. The CDR3 sequence is 17 residues long. From germline, CDR1 is SGHRS and CDR2 YFSETQ. V lost 1 base, J lost 1 base, and 7 bases stayed unmatched. The CDR3 reads CASSLYPRTGGNTEAFF. The CDR3 bases are TGCGCCAGCAGCTTGTATCCCCGGACAGGGGGGAACACTGAAGCTTTCTTT.

This clone has just one count. V and J are TRBV2 and TRBJ2-3, with 9 positions matching TRBD2. Per the germline V gene, CDR1 is SNHLY and CDR2 is FYNNEI. V lost 4 bases and J lost 0; bases outside the gene matches: 5. The CDR3 is 16 amino acids. CDR3: CASSGVGTSSTDTQYF. Written as DNA, the CDR3 is TGTGCCAGCAGTGGGGTGGGGACTAGCAGCACAGATACGCAGTATTTT.

A few counts support this clone. This same CDR3 is encoded by further DNA sequences in the sample. J is TRBJ2-5 and V is TRBV4-2; 7 bases align to TRBD2. This CDR3 is built from 15 residues. V shed 1 base and J 2 bases; nucleotides not matched to a gene: 4. Germline lookup yields CDR1 LGHNA and CDR2 YNFKEQ. The DNA for the CDR3 is TGTGCCAGCAGCCAAGGGGGGGGACCACAAGAGACCCAGTACTTC. Amino acids: CASSQGGGPQETQYF.

The chain has TRBV2 and TRBJ2-7; TRBD1 aligns across 8 bases. The CDR3 spans 13 residues. CDR1 and CDR2 (germline): SNHLY, FYNNEI. The V segment lost 9 bases and the J segment 0 bases; nucleotides outside the gene matches: 4. CDR3 amino acids: CASTGTGSYEQYF. The DNA of the CDR3 is TGTGCCAGTACCGGGACAGGCTCCTACGAGCAGTACTTC.

This clone has only one observation. Within the sample, other DNA sequences also encode this same CDR3. V and J are TRBV7-3 and TRBJ1-1; 8 nucleotides align to TRBD1. With V trimmed by 2 bases and J by 2 bases, 1 base remained unmatched. Germline values: CDR1 SGHTA, CDR2 FQGTGA. The length of the CDR3 is 14 residues. CDR3 residues: CASSLQGANTEAFF. In nucleotides, the CDR3 is TGTGCCAGCAGCTTACAGGGGGCTAACACTGAAGCTTTCTTT.

This clone has just one count. V is TRBV6-2 or TRBV6-3 and J is TRBJ1-1, with D possibly being TRBD1 (5 bases). The germline CDR1 and CDR2 sequences are MNHEY and SVGEGT. Trimming left V 0 bases short and J 0 bases short, with 11 bases between. The CDR3 loop spans 16 amino acids. The CDR3 bases are TGTGCCAGCAGTTACTCCAGGGTCTGGGTGAACACTGAAGCTTTCTTT. Translating gives CASSYSRVWVNTEAFF.

The V and J genes are TRBV24-1 and TRBJ2-2; 11 positions match TRBD2. J was trimmed by 0 bases and V by 4 bases; bases with no gene match: 3. The length of the CDR3 is 17 residues. Looked up from germline, CDR1 is KGHDR and CDR2 is SFDVKD. CDR3 nucleotide sequence: TGTGCCACCAGTGACCCGGGACTAGCGGCGAACACCGGGGAGCTGTTTTTT. This encodes CATSDPGLAANTGELFF.

The V and J genes are TRBV30 and TRBJ2-7; possible D gene TRBD1, 6 bases. The ends were cut back, 1 base at V and 12 bases at J, with 13 bases in the middle. In germline, CDR1 is GTSNPN, CDR2 SVGIG (reference sequence). This CDR3 has 11 amino acids. Here the CDR3 reads CAWSGGLAAYF. In DNA, the CDR3 is TGTGCCTGGAGTGGGGGGCTAGCCGCGTACTTC.

V usage is TRBV5-1 and J usage is TRBJ1-1; TRBD1 might be the D (5 bases). Germline V gives CDR1 SGHRS, CDR2 YFSETQ. There are 19 residues in the CDR3. V was shortened by 0 bases and J by 8 bases, with 29 bases between the two germline ends. The CDR3 bases are TGCGCCAGCAGCTTGGCCTCTTTTAATCTCGGGCAGGGAAGACCCGAAGCTTTCTTT. Amino acid sequence: CASSLASFNLGQGRPEAFF.

The gene calls are TRBV4-2 and TRBJ2-7; a possible D gene is TRBD2 (6 bases). The germline gives CDR1 LGHNA, CDR2 YNFKEQ. The CDR3 is 15 residues long. V shed 0 bases and J shed 5 bases, with 14 bases lying between them. The CDR3 DNA is TGTGCCAGCAGCCAAGAGCTAGCGCGACCAGACGAGCAGTACTTC. Its translation: CASSQELARPDEQYF.

In its sample, this clone was seen once. This rearrangement joins TRBV7-2 to TRBJ1-1; 7 nucleotides match TRBD1. Germline V gene data show CDR1 as SGHTA and CDR2 as FQGNSA. Trimming at V came to 5 bases and at J to 11 bases, leaving 14 bases not matched to a gene. The CDR3 has 14 residues. DNA for the CDR3: TGTGCCAGCAGCGCCCAAGAGTGGACAGGCCACGCTTTCTTT. The encoded protein is CASSAQEWTGHAFF.

V is TRBV7-2 and J is TRBJ1-5; D is unclear. Trimming took 0 bases from V and 4 from J, leaving 10 bases between them. Germline V CDR1 and CDR2: SGHTA, FQGNSA. The CDR3 runs to 15 residues. Here the CDR3 reads CASSLATSMNQPQHF. CDR3 nucleotides: TGTGCCAGCAGCTTAGCTACAAGTATGAATCAGCCCCAGCATTTT.

The CDR3 loop is CASSYIAGGPSNEQFF. CDR3 nucleotides: TGTGCCAGCAGTTACATAGCGGGAGGGCCAAGCAATGAGCAGTTCTTC. This chain uses TRBV27 with TRBJ2-1, with 11 bases identical to TRBD2. The CDR3 runs to 16 residues. The V segment lost 4 bases and the J segment 6 bases; nucleotides outside the gene matches: 8. CDR1 and CDR2 from the germline V gene are MNHEY and SMNVEV (reference sequence).

The V and J genes are TRBV9 and TRBJ1-2; D is uncertain. Trimming removed 4 bases at V and 4 bases at J, with 17 bases between. The CDR3 contains 15 residues. CDR1 and CDR2 from the germline V gene are SGDLS and YYNGEE. For the CDR3, the DNA is TGTGCCAGCAGCCCCACGCCGGACTCTATCTATGGCTACACCTTC. Translated, it gives CASSPTPDSIYGYTF.

This chain connects TRBV25-1 to TRBJ1-1; a possible D gene is TRBD1 (6 bases). Germline values: CDR1 MGHDK, CDR2 SYGVNS. V was cut by 10 bases and J by 5 bases, with 17 bases left in between. CDR3 length: 13 residues. The CDR3 sequence: CATQKDSRTEAFF. The CDR3 DNA reads as TGTGCCACCCAGAAGGACAGTAGAACTGAAGCTTTCTTT.

The chain combines TRBV6-5 with TRBJ2-1; 8 bases are a match to TRBD2. CDR1 and CDR2 from the germline V gene are MNHEY and SVGAGI. J gave up 8 bases and V 1 base, and 7 bases lay outside the gene matches. CDR3 size: 15 residues. The chain's CDR3 is CASSYLSAGDHEQFF. CDR3 in DNA: TGTGCCAGCAGTTACTTATCAGCGGGAGACCATGAGCAGTTCTTC.

The genes are TRBV19 and TRBJ2-7; 8 positions match TRBD2. Germline CDR1 LNHDA, CDR2 SQIVND (reference sequence). The CDR3 sequence is 15 residues long. Unmatched junction bases numbered 5, after V lost 2 bases and J lost 2 bases. In DNA, the CDR3 is TGTGCCAGTAGTATATACGGGGGGGGTGCCTACGAGCAGTACTTC. Translated: CASSIYGGGAYEQYF.

This chain joins TRBV4-1 and TRBJ2-7; 9 bases map to TRBD1. V shed 6 bases, J shed 5 bases, and the junction held 8 bases outside the gene matches. Germline V gene data show CDR1 as MGHRA and CDR2 as YSYEKL. The CDR3 loop spans 14 amino acids. The CDR3 sequence: CASRGQGGIDEQYF. The CDR3 nucleotides are TGCGCCAGCAGGGGACAGGGAGGCATTGACGAGCAGTACTTC.

The V gene is TRBV13, the J gene TRBJ2-1, with 13 nucleotides matching TRBD2. The CDR3 covers 18 residues. With 4 bases clipped from V and 9 bases from J, the junction kept 15 bases outside the gene matches. Germline V CDR1 and CDR2: PRHDT, FYEKMQ (reference sequence). This CDR3 reads CASSSPGGTSGISGEQFF. Here the CDR3 DNA reads TGTGCCAGCAGCTCGCCGGGCGGGACTAGCGGGATAAGTGGTGAGCAGTTCTTC.

The gene calls are TRBV4-1 and TRBJ1-2; D is undetermined. The V end was cut by 0 bases, the J end by 7 bases, with 21 bases between. CDR1 is MGHRA and CDR2 is YSYEKL in the germline V gene. This CDR3 region has 17 residues. DNA for the CDR3: TGCGCCAGCAGCCAAGATCGCGAAACCCGCTTAATACGTGGCTACACCTTC. Translation: CASSQDRETRLIRGYTF.

V gene TRBV18 combines with J gene TRBJ2-5, with D possibly being TRBD2 (5 bases). Germline V gene lookup returns CDR1 KGHSH and CDR2 LQKENI. The CDR3 length is 16 residues. Trimming cost V 2 bases and J 5 bases, with 18 bases left between them. Written as DNA, the CDR3 is TGTGCCAGCTCACCAATTTCGTCAGGACTGGATGAGACCCAGTACTTC. Its translation is CASSPISSGLDETQYF.

V and J are TRBV7-9 and TRBJ1-5; perhaps TRBD1 as D (5 bases). From germline, CDR1 is SEHNR and CDR2 FQNEAQ (reference sequence). The CDR3 is 13 amino acids. The ends were cut back, 5 bases at V and 4 bases at J, with 9 bases in the middle. The CDR3 spells CASSPGENQPQHF. Here the CDR3 DNA reads TGTGCCAGCAGCCCGGGGGAGAATCAGCCCCAGCATTTT.

This chain uses TRBV7-2 with TRBJ1-4; 7 bases agree with TRBD1. Germline values: CDR1 SGHTA, CDR2 FQGNSA. J was trimmed by 4 bases and V by 6 bases; bases with no gene match: 5. This CDR3 is 14 amino acids long. The CDR3: CASRSGGGNEKLFF. In DNA form, the CDR3 reads TGTGCCAGCAGGTCAGGGGGTGGTAATGAAAAACTGTTTTTT.

The CDR3 nucleotides read TGTGCCACCGCCGCAGGTAGCAATCAGCCCCAGCATTTT. As protein: CATAAGSNQPQHF. The rearrangement links TRBV24-1 to TRBJ1-5, with D unresolved. The CDR3 has 13 amino acids. Germline values: CDR1 KGHDR, CDR2 SFDVKD. V was clipped by 9 bases and J by 0 bases, with 8 bases between them.

This clone is a singleton in its sample. The rearrangement uses TRBV19 and TRBJ2-6; 7 nucleotides line up with TRBD1. The CDR3 covers 15 residues. The germline CDR1 and CDR2 sequences are LNHDA and SQIVND (reference sequence). V lost 6 bases, J lost 1 base, and 3 bases stayed unmatched. The CDR3 region is CASSPRGSGANVLTF. For the CDR3, the DNA is TGTGCCAGTAGCCCCAGGGGGTCTGGGGCCAACGTCCTGACTTTC.

The chain uses TRBV5-1 and TRBJ2-3, with D perhaps matching TRBD1 (6 bases). Germline CDR1 and CDR2: SGHRS and YFSETQ. The ends were cut back, 7 bases at V and 1 base at J, with 10 bases in the middle. CDR3 length equals 13 residues. The CDR3 spells CASDEGGTDTQYF. CDR3 coding DNA: TGCGCCAGCGATGAGGGGGGCACAGATACGCAGTATTTT.

This clone was seen once. The V and J genes are TRBV28 and TRBJ2-7; 10 bases map to TRBD1. Germline trimming cut 6 bases from V and 3 bases from J; bases unmatched to any gene: 14. Germline values: CDR1 MDHEN, CDR2 SYDVKM. The CDR3 totals 17 residues. CDR3 loop: CASRPIFRDRGIYEQYF. The CDR3 region has the DNA TGTGCCAGCAGGCCTATTTTCCGGGACAGGGGTATCTACGAGCAGTACTTC.